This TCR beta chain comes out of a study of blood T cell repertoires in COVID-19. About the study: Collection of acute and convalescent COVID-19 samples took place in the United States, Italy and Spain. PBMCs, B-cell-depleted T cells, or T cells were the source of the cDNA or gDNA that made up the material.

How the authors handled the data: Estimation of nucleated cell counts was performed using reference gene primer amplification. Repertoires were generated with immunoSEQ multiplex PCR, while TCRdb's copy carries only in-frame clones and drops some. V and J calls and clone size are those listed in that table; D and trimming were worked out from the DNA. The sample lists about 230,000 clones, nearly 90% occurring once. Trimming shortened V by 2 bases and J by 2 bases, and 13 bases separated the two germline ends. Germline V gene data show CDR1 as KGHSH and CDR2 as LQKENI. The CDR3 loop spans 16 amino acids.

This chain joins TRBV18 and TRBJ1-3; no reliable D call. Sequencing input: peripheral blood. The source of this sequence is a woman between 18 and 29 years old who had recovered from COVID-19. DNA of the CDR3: TGTGCCAGCTCACCATATTCGCTGGCAACTGGAAACACCATATATTTT. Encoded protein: CASSPYSLATGNTIYF.